Listed below are T cell receptor beta chains from one sample, sequenced in a study of blood T cell repertoires in COVID-19. The data were produced by immunoSEQ multiplex PCR, yet TCRdb's version contains in-frame clones alone and is incomplete. This table has 200,000 to 250,000 clones, roughly nine tenths appearing once. Source material: peripheral blood. The origin of the receptors is a woman between 45 and 65 years old with acute or convalescent COVID-19. CDR3s include the opening cysteine and the closing phenylalanine or tryptophan. The order of the fields is V gene, clone size, J gene, D gene, CDR3 protein, CDR3 DNA. A D gene is named only where the DNA matches it firmly. The size entry is marked missing in some rows and otherwise reads once, few, many or a size class.

v_call: TRBV18
clone_size: NA
j_call: TRBJ2-7
d_call: NA
cdr3_aa: CASSDIGGAMGEQYF
cdr3_nt: TGTGCCAGCTCAGATATTGGGGGCGCGATGGGTGAGCAGTACTTC

v_call: TRBV6-2/TRBV6-3
clone_size: NA
j_call: TRBJ2-7
d_call: NA
cdr3_aa: CASSLYNPASEQYF
cdr3_nt: TGTGCCAGCAGTCTGTATAACCCGGCTAGCGAGCAGTACTTC

v_call: TRBV2
clone_size: NA
j_call: TRBJ2-7
d_call: TRBD2
cdr3_aa: CASSGGLAGAQYF
cdr3_nt: TGTGCCAGCAGTGGGGGACTAGCGGGAGCGCAGTACTTC

v_call: TRBV14
clone_size: NA
j_call: TRBJ1-1
d_call: NA
cdr3_aa: CASSQDRRGTEAFF
cdr3_nt: TGTGCCAGCAGCCAAGATCGGAGGGGAACTGAAGCTTTCTTT

v_call: TRBV18
clone_size: NA
j_call: TRBJ2-3
d_call: TRBD2
cdr3_aa: CASSPIGGGANLALADTQYF
cdr3_nt: TGTGCCAGCTCACCAATCGGCGGGGGGGCTAACCTAGCGTTGGCAGATACGCAGTATTTT

v_call: TRBV7-2
clone_size: NA
j_call: TRBJ2-5
d_call: TRBD1
cdr3_aa: CASSRGQAQETQYF
cdr3_nt: TGTGCCAGCAGCCGGGGACAGGCACAAGAGACCCAGTACTTC

v_call: TRBV30
clone_size: NA
j_call: TRBJ1-4
d_call: NA
cdr3_aa: CAWRGPNEKLFF
cdr3_nt: TGTGCCTGGAGGGGCCCTAATGAAAAACTGTTTTTT

v_call: TRBV14
clone_size: NA
j_call: TRBJ1-3
d_call: NA
cdr3_aa: CASSPPGSRAGNTIYF
cdr3_nt: TGTGCCAGCAGCCCACCAGGAAGCAGGGCTGGAAACACCATATATTTT

v_call: TRBV27
clone_size: NA
j_call: TRBJ1-5
d_call: NA
cdr3_aa: CASSFRGSNQPQHF
cdr3_nt: TGTGCCAGCAGTTTTAGAGGGAGCAATCAGCCCCAGCATTTT

v_call: TRBV30
clone_size: NA
j_call: TRBJ1-2
d_call: TRBD1
cdr3_aa: CAWSGGDRGFLYGYTF
cdr3_nt: TGTGCCTGGAGCGGAGGGGACAGGGGTTTTCTCTATGGCTACACCTTC

v_call: TRBV2
clone_size: NA
j_call: TRBJ2-3
d_call: NA
cdr3_aa: CASTLGGPLFF
cdr3_nt: TGTGCCAGCACCTTGGGGGGACCCTTGTTTTTT

v_call: TRBV5-1
clone_size: NA
j_call: TRBJ2-2
d_call: TRBD1
cdr3_aa: CASSRQGADTGELFF
cdr3_nt: TGCGCCAGCAGCCGACAGGGGGCTGACACCGGGGAGCTGTTTTTT

v_call: TRBV7-2
clone_size: NA
j_call: TRBJ2-1
d_call: NA
cdr3_aa: CASSSPPGLKNEQFF
cdr3_nt: TGTGCCAGCAGCTCCCCGCCGGGACTTAAAAATGAGCAGTTCTTC

v_call: TRBV9
clone_size: NA
j_call: TRBJ1-6
d_call: NA
cdr3_aa: CASSVGQGYSPLHF
cdr3_nt: TGTGCCAGCAGCGTAGGACAAGGATATTCACCCCTCCACTTT

v_call: TRBV29-1
clone_size: NA
j_call: TRBJ2-7
d_call: NA
cdr3_aa: CSVGYVLYEQYF
cdr3_nt: TGCAGCGTTGGCTACGTACTCTACGAGCAGTACTTC

v_call: TRBV6-5
clone_size: once
j_call: TRBJ1-6
d_call: NA
cdr3_aa: CASSYRQFTGSPLHF
cdr3_nt: TGTGCCAGCAGTTATCGACAGTTCACGGGCTCACCCCTCCACTTT

v_call: TRBV29-1
clone_size: NA
j_call: TRBJ1-2
d_call: NA
cdr3_aa: CSVELSQGPRGYTF
cdr3_nt: TGCAGCGTTGAATTGTCCCAGGGGCCTCGGGGCTACACCTTC

v_call: TRBV20-1
clone_size: NA
j_call: TRBJ2-5
d_call: TRBD2
cdr3_aa: CSASKSGTSRGETQYF
cdr3_nt: TGCAGTGCTAGTAAGAGTGGGACTAGCCGGGGGGAGACCCAGTACTTC

v_call: TRBV7-2
clone_size: NA
j_call: TRBJ2-5
d_call: NA
cdr3_aa: CASSLRLAQETQYF
cdr3_nt: TGTGCCAGCAGCTTAAGGCTAGCTCAAGAGACCCAGTACTTC